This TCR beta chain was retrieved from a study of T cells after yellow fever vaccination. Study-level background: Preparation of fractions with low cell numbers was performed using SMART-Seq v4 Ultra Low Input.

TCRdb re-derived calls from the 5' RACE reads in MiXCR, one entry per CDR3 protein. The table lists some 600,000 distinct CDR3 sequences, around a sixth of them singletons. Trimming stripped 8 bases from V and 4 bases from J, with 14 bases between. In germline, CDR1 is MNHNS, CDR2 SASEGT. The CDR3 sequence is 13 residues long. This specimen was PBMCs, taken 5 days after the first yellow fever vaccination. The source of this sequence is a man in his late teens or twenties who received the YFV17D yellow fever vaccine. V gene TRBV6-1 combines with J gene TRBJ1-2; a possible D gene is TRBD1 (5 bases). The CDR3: CASAVGGGYGYTF. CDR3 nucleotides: TGTGCCAGCGCTGTGGGTGGGGGCTATGGCTACACCTTC.